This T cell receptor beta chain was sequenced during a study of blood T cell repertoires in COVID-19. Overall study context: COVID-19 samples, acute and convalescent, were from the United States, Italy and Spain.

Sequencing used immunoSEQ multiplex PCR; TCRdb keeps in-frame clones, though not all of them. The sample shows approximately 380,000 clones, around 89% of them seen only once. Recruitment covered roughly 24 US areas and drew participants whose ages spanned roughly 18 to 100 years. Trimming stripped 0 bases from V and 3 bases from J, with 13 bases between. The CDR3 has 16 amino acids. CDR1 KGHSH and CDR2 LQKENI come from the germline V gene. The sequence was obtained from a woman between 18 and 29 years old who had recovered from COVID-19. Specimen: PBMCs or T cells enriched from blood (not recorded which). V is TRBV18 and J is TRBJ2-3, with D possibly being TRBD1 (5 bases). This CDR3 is CASSPPAQGDTDTQYF. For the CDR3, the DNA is TGTGCCAGCTCACCACCAGCCCAGGGTGATACAGATACGCAGTATTTT.